This T cell receptor (beta chain) was found in a study of blood T cells in healthy people across ages. Investigators took about 10 milliliters of peripheral blood from every donor. V dropped 1 base and J dropped 1 base, with 13 bases sitting between them. This CDR3 has 16 residues. CDR1 is SGHTA and CDR2 is FQGNSA in the germline V gene. Together with a sample-barcoded 5' primer, a J-beta primer mix was included in a second PCR lasting about 7 to 11 cycles. TCRdb used MiXCR to reprocess the 5' RACE reads, holding one entry per CDR3 protein. The table has 650,000 to 1,000,000 distinct CDR3 sequences, less than 60% seen once; the top ten hold about a sixth. Study-wide results and caveats: Strongly correlated with naive T cell percentage was TCR beta diversity.

As concerns this clonotype: Its target is unknown.

Sequencing was performed on blood. This clonotype was sampled from an older man in good health. This chain joins TRBV7-2 and TRBJ1-1, with a possible D match to TRBD1 (5 bases). CDR3 loop: CASSLGFGAQNTEAFF. The CDR3 bases are TGTGCCAGCAGCTTAGGGTTCGGGGCACAGAACACTGAAGCTTTCTTT.